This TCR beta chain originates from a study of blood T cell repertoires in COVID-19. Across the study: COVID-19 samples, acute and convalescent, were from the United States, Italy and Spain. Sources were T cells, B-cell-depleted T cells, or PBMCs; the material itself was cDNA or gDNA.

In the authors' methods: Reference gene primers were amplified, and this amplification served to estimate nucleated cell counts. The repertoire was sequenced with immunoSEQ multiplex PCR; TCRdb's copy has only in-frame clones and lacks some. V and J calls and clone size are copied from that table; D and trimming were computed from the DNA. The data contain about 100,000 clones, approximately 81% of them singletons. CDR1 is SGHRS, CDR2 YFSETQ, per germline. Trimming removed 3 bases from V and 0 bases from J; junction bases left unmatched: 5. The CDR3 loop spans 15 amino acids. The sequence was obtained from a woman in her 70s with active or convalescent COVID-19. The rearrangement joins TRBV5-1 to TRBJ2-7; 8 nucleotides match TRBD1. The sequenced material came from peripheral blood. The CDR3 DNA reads TGCGCCAGCAGCTGGACAGGGACCAGCTCCTACGAGCAGTACTTC. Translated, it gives CASSWTGTSSYEQYF.